This T cell receptor (beta chain) was observed in a study of monozygotic twins with inflammatory bowel disease. Overall study results and limits: For IBD patients, clonotypes shared with others were fewer than for healthy twins, especially with disease activity.

The authors drew roughly 2.5 ml of blood from each donor. About this clonotype: Antigen: not known.

Germline V gives CDR1 KGHSH, CDR2 LQKENI. This CDR3 is 13 amino acids long. In preparing each TCR library, about 3,700 ng of total RNA was used. Making cDNA involved eight separate reactions per sample. After re-calling the 5' RACE reads, TCRdb lists one entry per CDR3 protein, DNA absent. The sample has approximately 400,000 distinct CDR3 sequences. Specimen: blood. The sequence was collected from a human donor with ulcerative colitis or Crohn's disease, or a healthy co-twin of an affected twin (not recorded which). The J gene is TRBJ2-4, the V gene TRBV18. CDR3 residues: CASSPLAKNIQYF.